The 25 T cell receptor beta chains given below trace back to one sample, sequenced in a study of blood T cell repertoires in COVID-19. This table comes from immunoSEQ multiplex PCR, and its TCRdb copy is limited to in-frame clones, with some not included. The table records about 58,000 clones, approximately 81% of them present only once. The sample comprised peripheral blood. These receptor sequences come from a middle-aged man with active COVID-19.

The chain has TRBV15 and TRBJ1-2, with D maybe TRBD1 (5 bases). CDR1 is LNHNV, CDR2 YYDKDF, per germline (reference sequence). CDR3 length equals 14 residues. V lost 0 bases to trimming and J lost 4 bases, with 9 bases between them. The CDR3, as DNA: TGTGCCACCAGCAGAGACAGGGAAAGCTATGGCTACACCTTC. This encodes CATSRDRESYGYTF. Supplemented by reference TRBV15 and TRBJ1-2, the full variable domain reads DAMVIQNPRYQVTQFGKPVTLSCSQTLNHNVMYWYQQKSSQAPKLLFHYYDKDFNNEADTPDNFQSRRPNTSFCFLDIRSPGLGDTAMYLCATSRDRESYGYTFGSGTRLTVV.

CDR3 in amino acids: CATHRVGNTGELFF. CDR3 bases: TGTGCCACCCACAGGGTGGGGAACACCGGGGAGCTGTTTTTT. The chain uses TRBV28 and TRBJ2-2, with D possibly TRBD1 on 6 matching bases. Germline V lookup: CDR1 MDHEN, CDR2 SYDVKM. The V gene lost 10 bases and the J gene lost 1 base, with 13 bases spanning the gap. The length of the CDR3 is 14 residues. Drawing the rest from reference TRBV28 and TRBJ2-2, the complete variable domain is DVKVTQSSRYLVKRTGEKVFLECVQDMDHENMFWYRQDPGLGLRLIYFSYDVKMKEKGDIPEGYSVSREKKERFSLILESASTNQTSMYLCATHRVGNTGELFFGEGSRLTVL.

The chain couples TRBV9 to TRBJ2-3; a weak D match, TRBD2 (5 bases). This CDR3 has 13 residues. V lost 0 bases, J lost 3 bases, and 5 bases lay in between. Germline loops: CDR1 SGDLS, CDR2 YYNGEE. The CDR3 reads CASSVGGTDTQYF. DNA of the CDR3: TGTGCCAGCAGCGTAGGCGGGACAGATACGCAGTATTTT.

This clone came up once. The chain has TRBV9 and TRBJ2-2; 11 bases line up with TRBD2. This CDR3 has 16 residues. V lost 2 bases and J lost 4; bases outside the gene matches: 4. Germline-derived CDR1 and CDR2 are SGDLS and YYNGEE. CDR3 nucleotides: TGTGCCAGCAGCGTTAGCGGGAGGGCCGTCACCGGGGAGCTGTTTTTT. Translation gives CASSVSGRAVTGELFF.

CDR3 nucleotides: TGCGCCAGCAGCTTAGGAGAGAGCACAGATACGCAGTATTTT. Its protein product is CASSLGESTDTQYF. This chain joins TRBV5-1 and TRBJ2-3; D is undetermined. Germline V gene data show CDR1 as SGHRS and CDR2 as YFSETQ. V gave up 2 bases and J gave up 0 bases, with 7 bases separating them. There are 14 residues in the CDR3.

The CDR3 loop reads CASSIGRDAGRGVLQYF. In DNA form, the CDR3 reads TGTGCCAGTAGTATAGGACGGGATGCCGGGAGGGGTGTCCTTCAGTACTTC. V usage is TRBV19 and J usage is TRBJ2-4; TRBD2 aligns across 8 bases. The germline gives CDR1 LNHDA, CDR2 SQIVND (reference sequence). The CDR3 extends over 17 amino acids. The V and J ends lost 1 base and 11 bases, in that order; junction bases with no gene match: 16.

The chain recombines TRBV7-6 with TRBJ2-3, with a tentative D call TRBD1 (5 bases). From germline, CDR1 is SGHVS and CDR2 FNYEAQ. CDR3 length equals 15 residues. V lost 3 bases, J lost 6 bases, and 16 bases lay in between. Here the CDR3 DNA reads TGTGCCAGCAGCTTTTCGTCAGGGAATCAGGATACGCAGTATTTT. Its translation: CASSFSSGNQDTQYF.

The chain carries TRBV5-8 and TRBJ2-1, with 7 positions matching TRBD2. J was trimmed by 4 bases and V by 0 bases; bases with no gene match: 7. Germline V gene data show CDR1 as SGHTS and CDR2 as YDEGEE. This CDR3 comprises 16 residues. The CDR3 sequence: CASSLGLAHRYNEQFF. The CDR3 bases are TGTGCCAGCAGCTTGGGACTAGCTCACAGATACAATGAGCAGTTCTTC.

The chain combines TRBV11-3 with TRBJ2-2; D is perhaps TRBD2 (6 bases). Deletions cut 6 bases from V and 4 bases from J, with 9 bases between. The CDR3 is made up of 13 amino acids. Per germline, CDR1 SGHNT and CDR2 YENEEA. The CDR3 DNA reads TGTGCCAGCAGTGTCGGGGGCACCGGGGAGCTGTTTTTT. This encodes CASSVGGTGELFF.

The genes are TRBV9 and TRBJ1-2; 8 bases map to TRBD1. Looked up from germline, CDR1 is SGDLS and CDR2 is YYNGEE. The V segment lost 2 bases and the J segment 6 bases; nucleotides outside the gene matches: 9. The CDR3 consists of 15 residues. CDR3 nucleotides: TGTGCCAGCAGCGTCGACCAGGGGGCCTTGAATGGCTACACCTTC. Protein: CASSVDQGALNGYTF. Together with reference TRBV9 and TRBJ1-2, the CDR3 gives the full variable domain: DSGVTQTPKHLITATGQRVTLRCSPRSGDLSVYWYQQSLDQGLQFLIQYYNGEERAKGNILERFSAQQFPDLHSELNLSSLELGDSALYFCASSVDQGALNGYTFGSGTRLTVV.

As to this clone: The junction shows a germline mismatch at one end, possibly a read error. The chain recombines TRBV29-1 with TRBJ2-1, with TRBD1 as a possible D gene (6 bases). Germline CDR1 and CDR2: SQVTM and ANQGSEA. This CDR3 contains 13 residues. CDR3 DNA: TGCAGCGTTGGTCAGGGGTTCTACAATAAGCAGTTCTTC. It yields the protein CSVGQGFYNKQFF.

This clone was observed once. The V and J genes are TRBV5-6 and TRBJ2-7; 11 nucleotides align to TRBD1. Per germline, CDR1 SGHDT and CDR2 YYEEEE. V trimming: 4 bases; J trimming: 7 bases; junction bases outside the gene matches: 7. The CDR3 is made up of 14 amino acids. CDR3 bases: TGTGCCAGCAGCGCCGGACAGGGGGCGGGAGAGCAGTACTTC. This codes for CASSAGQGAGEQYF.

The gene calls are TRBV29-1 and TRBJ2-1; 9 positions match TRBD2. With V trimmed by 0 bases and J by 12 bases, 12 bases remained unmatched. This CDR3 contains 15 residues. Germline values: CDR1 SQVTM, CDR2 ANQGSEA. The CDR3: CSVEDGLTSGGLQFF. CDR3 bases: TGCAGCGTTGAAGATGGTCTGACTAGCGGAGGTTTGCAGTTCTTC.

V usage is TRBV19 and J usage is TRBJ1-5, with TRBD1 matching over 10 bases. Germline CDR1 reads LNHDA; CDR2 reads SQIVND (reference sequence). The CDR3 spans 15 residues. Trimming took 4 bases from V and 2 from J; bases not matched to a gene: 2. The CDR3 sequence is CASSRGTGGNQPQHF. CDR3 DNA: TGTGCCAGTAGTAGGGGGACAGGGGGCAATCAGCCCCAGCATTTT.

The V call is TRBV25-1, the J call TRBJ1-2; possibly TRBD1 for D (5 bases). Trimming cost V 2 bases and J 9 bases, with 16 bases left between them. From germline, CDR1 is MGHDK and CDR2 SYGVNS. The CDR3 consists of 14 residues. CDR3 sequence: CASSEGVAGISYTF. The CDR3 DNA follows: TGTGCCAGCAGTGAAGGGGTCGCAGGGATAAGCTACACCTTC.

The CDR3 spells CASSVGQGGSTEAFF. For the CDR3, the DNA is TGTGCCAGCAGCGTGGGACAGGGGGGTAGCACTGAAGCTTTCTTT. This sequence joins TRBV9 and TRBJ1-1; 11 bases align to TRBD1. The V and J ends lost 2 bases and 4 bases, in that order; junction bases with no gene match: 4. This CDR3 contains 15 residues. CDR1 and CDR2 (germline): SGDLS, YYNGEE. Looking up the rest from reference TRBV9 and TRBJ1-1 gives the full variable domain: DSGVTQTPKHLITATGQRVTLRCSPRSGDLSVYWYQQSLDQGLQFLIQYYNGEERAKGNILERFSAQQFPDLHSELNLSSLELGDSALYFCASSVGQGGSTEAFFGQGTRLTVV.

This clone was picked up one time. The CDR3 DNA sequence: TGTGCCAGCAGCCCAGGGACAGGGCTCGGTGAAAAACTGTTTTTT. This codes for CASSPGTGLGEKLFF. The gene calls are TRBV11-3 and TRBJ1-4, with 9 positions matching TRBD1. This CDR3 contains 15 residues. The germline CDR1 and CDR2 sequences are SGHNT and YENEEA. V trimming: 5 bases; J trimming: 7 bases; junction bases outside the gene matches: 8.

The chain couples TRBV3-1 (or the pseudogene TRBV3-2) to TRBJ1-4, with TRBD1 as a possible D gene (6 bases). In germline, CDR1 is LGHDT, CDR2 YNNKEL (reference sequence). V lost 4 bases to trimming and J lost 8 bases, with 14 bases between them. The CDR3 is 14 residues long. As DNA, the CDR3 is TGTGCCAGCAGCCGTCGAAGGGGGAACGAAAAACTGTTTTTT. Residues: CASSRRRGNEKLFF.

The V and J genes are TRBV28 and TRBJ1-5; D is undetermined. The V end lost 8 bases, the J end lost 4 bases, and 12 bases lay between the germline ends. Germline V lookup: CDR1 MDHEN, CDR2 SYDVKM. This CDR3 is 13 amino acids long. CDR3 region: CASGRRENQPQHF. In DNA form, the CDR3 reads TGTGCCAGCGGACGGCGGGAGAATCAGCCCCAGCATTTT.

The chain couples TRBV14 to TRBJ2-1, with TRBD1 identical over 7 bases. CDR1 and CDR2 from the germline V gene are SGHDN and FVKESK. This CDR3 is 13 amino acids long. Losses at the gene ends were 8 bases for V and 0 bases for J; bases not matched to a gene: 1. The CDR3 DNA follows: TGTGCCAGCGGGACAGTCTCCTACAATGAGCAGTTCTTC. Residues: CASGTVSYNEQFF.

The chain has TRBV18 and TRBJ2-7, with TRBD1 matching 9 bases. Unmatched junction bases numbered 8, after V lost 6 bases and J lost 5 bases. CDR1 and CDR2 (germline): KGHSH, LQKENI. This CDR3 region has 14 residues. The CDR3 reads CASSRLQGADEQYF. The CDR3 DNA reads as TGTGCCAGCTCCCGACTACAGGGGGCGGACGAGCAGTACTTC.

The chain uses TRBV21-1 and TRBJ2-7; the table names TRBD2, a call not compared with the DNA. TRBV21-1 is deemed a pseudogene. The CDR3 spans 12 residues. CDR3 DNA: TGTGCCAGCAGCAAATGTGAGTACGAGCAGTACTTC. As protein: CASSKCEYEQYF.

In this sample, this clone turned up a few times. The chain combines TRBV7-3 with TRBJ2-7; D perhaps matches TRBD2 (7 bases). V lost 4 bases and J 5 bases, leaving 12 bases between the germline ends. Per germline, CDR1 SGHTA and CDR2 FQGTGA. The CDR3 sequence is 13 residues long. The CDR3, as DNA: TGTGCCAGCAGCTCCGTGGGGGGGCACGAGCAGTACTTC. Its protein is CASSSVGGHEQYF. Combining the CDR3 with reference TRBV7-3 and TRBJ2-7 gives the whole variable domain GAGVSQTPSNKVTEKGKYVELRCDPISGHTALYWYRQSLGQGPEFLIYFQGTGAADDSGLPNDRFFAVRPEGSVSTLKIQRTERGDSAVYLCASSSVGGHEQYFGPGTRLTVT.

The V gene is TRBV7-9, the J gene TRBJ2-3; D may be TRBD2 (5 bases). Germline assignment: CDR1 SEHNR and CDR2 FQNEAQ (reference sequence). The CDR3 sequence is 13 residues long. V shed 7 bases and J shed 5 bases, with 13 bases lying between them. The CDR3 reads CASNPPGVDTQYF. The CDR3 DNA is TGTGCCAGCAACCCCCCCGGGGTAGATACGCAGTATTTT.

This chain uses TRBV29-1 with TRBJ1-1; the D gene is possibly TRBD1 (5 bases). The germline V gene encodes CDR1 SQVTM and CDR2 ANQGSEA. V was shortened by 6 bases and J by 1 base, with 12 bases between the two germline ends. CDR3 length equals 13 residues. CDR3 DNA: TGCAGCGTACTCGCTACAGGGAACACTGAAGCTTTCTTT. Translated, it gives CSVLATGNTEAFF.